A single sample gave rise to the 19 T cell receptor beta chains below, sequenced in a study of shared clonotypes between healthy human individuals. Generated by immunoSEQ multiplex PCR, the TCRdb table keeps only in-frame clones and is missing some. The sample lists under 2,500,000 clones; approximately 94% were seen once. Sequences were obtained from naive CD4+ T cells sorted from blood. Subset specified: CD45RA+ positively selected. The receptors come from a man younger than 30 in good health.

This chain uses TRBV5-1 with TRBJ2-7; 9 bases map to TRBD2. The CDR3 covers 16 residues. From germline, CDR1 is SGHRS and CDR2 YFSETQ. V shed 4 bases and J 1 base; nucleotides not matched to a gene: 9. The chain's CDR3 is CASSLDSGRTSYEQYF. CDR3 nucleotides: TGCGCCAGCAGCCTGGATAGCGGGAGAACGTCCTACGAGCAGTACTTC. The variable domain in full, with the rest retrieved from reference TRBV5-1 and TRBJ2-7, is KAGVTQTPRYLIKTRGQQVTLSCSPISGHRSVSWYQQTPGQGLQFLFEYFSETQRNKGNFPGRFSGRQFSNSRSEMNVSTLELGDSALYLCASSLDSGRTSYEQYFGPGTRLTVT.

V gene TRBV5-6 combines with J gene TRBJ1-2, with TRBD1 matching over 10 bases. J gave up 4 bases and V 1 base, and 7 bases lay outside the gene matches. Germline V CDR1 and CDR2: SGHDT, YYEEEE. This CDR3 spans 16 amino acids. The CDR3 loop is CASSLPDRGLVYGYTF. Here the CDR3 DNA reads TGTGCCAGCAGCTTGCCAGACAGGGGGCTTGTCTATGGCTACACCTTC.

In regard to this clone: The sample contains more than one DNA sequence encoding this CDR3. CDR3 loop: CSAGRTDTQYF. The DNA for the CDR3 is TGCAGTGCCGGCCGGACAGATACGCAGTATTTT. V usage is TRBV20-1 and J usage is TRBJ2-3; no definite D call. CDR1 and CDR2 (germline): DFQATT, SNEGSKA (reference sequence). Trimming removed 6 bases from V and 3 bases from J, with 7 bases in between. The CDR3 is made up of 11 amino acids.

The CDR3 sequence is CASSLTGREAFF. The DNA for the CDR3 is TGTGCCAGCAGTTTAACAGGGAGGGAAGCTTTCTTT. The chain is built from TRBV28 and TRBJ1-1, with TRBD1 as a possible D gene (6 bases). The V end was cut by 2 bases, the J end by 8 bases, with 9 bases between. CDR1 is MDHEN, CDR2 SYDVKM, per germline. The CDR3 is made up of 12 amino acids.

This sequence joins TRBV28 and TRBJ2-7; 11 bases fit TRBD2. This CDR3 region has 14 residues. Looked up from germline, CDR1 is MDHEN and CDR2 is SYDVKM. Germline trimming cut 7 bases from V and 5 bases from J; bases unmatched to any gene: 7. This chain's CDR3 is CASKLAGVVHEQYF. The DNA for the CDR3 is TGTGCCAGCAAACTAGCGGGAGTTGTCCACGAGCAGTACTTC.

The rearrangement uses TRBV5-1 and TRBJ2-3; 9 nucleotides align to TRBD2. Trimming cost V 0 bases and J 2 bases; bases outside gene matches: 4. Germline lookup yields CDR1 SGHRS and CDR2 YFSETQ. CDR3 length: 16 amino acids. The CDR3 DNA sequence: TGCGCCAGCAGCTTGGGACTAGCGGCCTTCACAGATACGCAGTATTTT. Encoded protein: CASSLGLAAFTDTQYF.

The chain is built from TRBV18 and TRBJ2-7; no reliable D call. V lost 5 bases and J 3 bases, leaving 11 bases between the germline ends. Per the germline V gene, CDR1 is KGHSH and CDR2 is LQKENI. The CDR3 totals 13 residues. CDR3 amino acids: CASSSLEVYEQYF. CDR3 in DNA: TGTGCCAGCTCATCGTTAGAGGTCTACGAGCAGTACTTC.

The chain uses TRBV7-9 and TRBJ2-7; TRBD2 agrees at 14 bases. Per germline, CDR1 SEHNR and CDR2 FQNEAQ (reference sequence). This CDR3 comprises 15 residues. The trim removed 4 bases at V and 3 bases at J, leaving 2 bases unmatched. Here the CDR3 reads CASSYGLAGGYEQYF. CDR3 sequence (DNA): TGTGCCAGCAGCTACGGACTAGCGGGAGGCTACGAGCAGTACTTC.

This chain links TRBV6-1 with TRBJ2-5; TRBD2 matches at 11 bases. With 4 bases clipped from V and 3 bases from J, the junction kept 7 bases outside the gene matches. This CDR3 spans 16 amino acids. Per germline, CDR1 MNHNS and CDR2 SASEGT. The CDR3 here is CASSALAGVWEETQYF. The CDR3 bases are TGTGCCAGCAGTGCACTAGCGGGAGTGTGGGAAGAGACCCAGTACTTC.

The gene calls are TRBV6-6 and TRBJ1-5; 9 bases match TRBD1. The CDR3 is 13 residues long. Germline lookup yields CDR1 MNHNY and CDR2 SVGAGI (reference sequence). The trim removed 7 bases at V and 4 bases at J, leaving 2 bases unmatched. Written as DNA, the CDR3 is TGTGCCAGCAAAGGACAGGGGAATCAGCCCCAGCATTTT. Its protein product is CASKGQGNQPQHF.

The rearrangement joins TRBV28 to TRBJ1-1, with D unresolved. Trimming took 2 bases from V and 0 from J, leaving 16 bases between them. Germline V gives CDR1 MDHEN, CDR2 SYDVKM. The CDR3 totals 17 residues. CDR3 nucleotides: TGTGCCAGCAGTTTAGTGAGTAGTAGGTTCATGAACACTGAAGCTTTCTTT. Amino acids: CASSLVSSRFMNTEAFF.

The chain combines TRBV6-5 with TRBJ2-7; no definite D call. The CDR3 consists of 10 residues. The V end was cut by 5 bases, the J end by 7 bases, with 6 bases between. Germline V gene data show CDR1 as MNHEY and CDR2 as SVGAGI. The CDR3 DNA sequence: TGTGCCAGCAGTGAATATGAGCAGTACTTC. This translates into CASSEYEQYF.

As concerns this clone: The sample contains more than one DNA sequence encoding this CDR3. The rearrangement links TRBV7-2 to TRBJ2-3, with D maybe TRBD2 (6 bases). Germline V gives CDR1 SGHTA, CDR2 FQGNSA. V lost 5 bases and J 0 bases, leaving 12 bases between the germline ends. The CDR3 is 15 residues long. This CDR3 is CASSLRGLSTDTQYF. CDR3 DNA: TGTGCCAGCAGCCTTAGGGGACTCAGCACAGATACGCAGTATTTT.

CDR3 protein: CASEAAGELFF. The CDR3 region has the DNA TGTGCCAGTGAGGCGGCCGGGGAGCTGTTTTTT. The chain links TRBV19 to TRBJ2-2, with D unclear. V was cut by 8 bases and J by 6 bases, with 7 bases left in between. Germline CDR1 is LNHDA and CDR2 is SQIVND (reference sequence). This CDR3 spans 11 amino acids.

The chain links TRBV4-1 to TRBJ2-7, with TRBD2 matching over 7 bases. Trimming removed 3 bases from V and 0 bases from J; junction bases left unmatched: 8. Germline CDR1 is MGHRA and CDR2 is YSYEKL. This CDR3 contains 16 residues. CDR3 protein: CASSHPTSRSSYEQYF. The CDR3 region has the DNA TGCGCCAGCAGCCACCCGACTAGCCGAAGCTCCTACGAGCAGTACTTC.

The CDR3 DNA reads TGTGCCAGTAGTACCGCAGGAGTCAATCAGCCCCAGCATTTT. It translates to CASSTAGVNQPQHF. The chain uses TRBV19 and TRBJ1-5; no clear D gene. CDR3 length: 14 amino acids. The germline gives CDR1 LNHDA, CDR2 SQIVND (reference sequence). Trimming removed 4 bases from V and 3 bases from J, with 10 bases in between.

The rearrangement links TRBV11-2 to TRBJ1-6; D not certain. The CDR3 runs 15 residues. CDR1 and CDR2 from the germline V gene are SGHAT and FQNNGV. V was cut by 1 base and J by 7 bases, with 11 bases left in between. The CDR3 DNA follows: TGTGCCAGCAGCTTAGCGCTGGCCCAAAATTCACCCCTCCACTTT. It translates to CASSLALAQNSPLHF.

The CDR3 spells CASSSQDTQYF. In DNA form, the CDR3 reads TGTGCCAGCAGCTCGCAAGATACGCAGTATTTT. The J gene is TRBJ2-3, the V gene TRBV11-3, with D hard to call. Germline CDR1 and CDR2: SGHNT and YENEEA. CDR3 length equals 11 residues. The germline V and J ends were trimmed by 4 bases and 5 bases, with 4 bases remaining between them.

This sequence joins TRBV27 and TRBJ2-7, with a possible D match to TRBD2 (6 bases). There are 15 residues in the CDR3. V was trimmed by 0 bases and J by 2 bases, leaving 11 bases between them. Germline CDR1 and CDR2: MNHEY and SMNVEV (reference sequence). CDR3 in DNA: TGTGCCAGCAGTTTATCGCCCCTAGCGACCTACGAGCAGTACTTC. It is translated as CASSLSPLATYEQYF.